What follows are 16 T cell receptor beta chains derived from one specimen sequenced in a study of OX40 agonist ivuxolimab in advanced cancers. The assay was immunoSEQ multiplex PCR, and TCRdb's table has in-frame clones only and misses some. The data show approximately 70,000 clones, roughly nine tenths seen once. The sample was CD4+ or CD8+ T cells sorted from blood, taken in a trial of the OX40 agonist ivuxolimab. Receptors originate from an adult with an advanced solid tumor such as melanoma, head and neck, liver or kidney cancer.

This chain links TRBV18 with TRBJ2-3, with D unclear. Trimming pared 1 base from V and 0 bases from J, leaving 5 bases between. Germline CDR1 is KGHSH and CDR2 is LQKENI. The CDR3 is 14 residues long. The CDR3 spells CASSPLGSTDTQYF. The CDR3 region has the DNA TGTGCCAGCTCACCACTGGGGAGCACAGATACGCAGTATTTT.

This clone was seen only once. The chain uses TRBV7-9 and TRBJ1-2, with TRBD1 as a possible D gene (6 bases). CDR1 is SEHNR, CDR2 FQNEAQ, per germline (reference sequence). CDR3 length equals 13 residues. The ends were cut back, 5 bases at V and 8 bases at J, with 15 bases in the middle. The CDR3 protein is CASSPWGQEGYTF. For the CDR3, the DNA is TGTGCCAGCAGCCCGTGGGGGCAAGAGGGCTACACCTTC.

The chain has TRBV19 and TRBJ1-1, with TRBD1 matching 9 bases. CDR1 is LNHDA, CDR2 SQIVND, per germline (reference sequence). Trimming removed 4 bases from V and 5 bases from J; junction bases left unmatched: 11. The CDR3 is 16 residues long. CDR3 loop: CASSTDRTGVQTEAFF. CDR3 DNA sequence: TGTGCCAGTAGTACCGATCGGACAGGGGTTCAGACTGAAGCTTTCTTT.

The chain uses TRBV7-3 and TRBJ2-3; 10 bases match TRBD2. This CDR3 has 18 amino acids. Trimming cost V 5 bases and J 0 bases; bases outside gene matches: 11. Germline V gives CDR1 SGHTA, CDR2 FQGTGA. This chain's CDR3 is CASSDSGLAYSSTDTQYF. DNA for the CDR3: TGTGCCAGCAGCGACTCGGGACTAGCGTACTCTAGCACAGATACGCAGTATTTT.

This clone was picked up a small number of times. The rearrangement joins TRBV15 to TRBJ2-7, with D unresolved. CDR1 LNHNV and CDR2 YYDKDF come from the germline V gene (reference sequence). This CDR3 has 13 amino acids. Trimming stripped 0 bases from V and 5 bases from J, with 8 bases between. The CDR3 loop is CATSRDHYHEQYF. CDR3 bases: TGTGCCACCAGCAGAGATCACTACCACGAGCAGTACTTC.

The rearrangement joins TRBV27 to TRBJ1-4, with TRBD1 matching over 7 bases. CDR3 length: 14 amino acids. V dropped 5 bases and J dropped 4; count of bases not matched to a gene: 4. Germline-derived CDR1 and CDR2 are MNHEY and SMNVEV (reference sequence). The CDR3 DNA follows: TGTGCCAGCAGTACGGGACAGCATAATGAAAAACTGTTTTTT. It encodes CASSTGQHNEKLFF.

In DNA, the CDR3 is TGTGCCAGCAGGATACACATATCTGGGGCCAACGTCCTGACTTTC. Amino acids: CASRIHISGANVLTF. The gene calls are TRBV6-1 and TRBJ2-6; D uncertain. The germline V and J ends were trimmed by 6 bases and 1 base, with 10 bases remaining between them. The CDR3 contains 15 residues. The germline V gene encodes CDR1 MNHNS and CDR2 SASEGT.

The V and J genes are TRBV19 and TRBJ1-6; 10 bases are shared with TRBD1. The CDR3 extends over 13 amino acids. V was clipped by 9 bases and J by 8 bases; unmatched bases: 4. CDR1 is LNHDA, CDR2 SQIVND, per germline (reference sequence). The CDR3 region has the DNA TGTGCCAGCCAGGACAGGGGGGATTCACCCCTCCACTTT. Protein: CASQDRGDSPLHF. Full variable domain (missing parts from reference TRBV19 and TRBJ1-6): DGGITQSPKYLFRKEGQNVTLSCEQNLNHDAMYWYRQDPGQGLRLIYYSQIVNDFQKGDIAEGYSVSREKKESFPLTVTSAQKNPTAFYLCASQDRGDSPLHFGNGTRLTVT.

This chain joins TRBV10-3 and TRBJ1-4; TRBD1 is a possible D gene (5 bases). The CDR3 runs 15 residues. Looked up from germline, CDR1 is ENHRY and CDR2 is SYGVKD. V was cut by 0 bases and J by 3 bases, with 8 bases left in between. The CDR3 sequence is CAISESGGANEKLFF. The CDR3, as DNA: TGTGCCATCAGTGAGTCAGGAGGGGCTAATGAAAAACTGTTTTTT.

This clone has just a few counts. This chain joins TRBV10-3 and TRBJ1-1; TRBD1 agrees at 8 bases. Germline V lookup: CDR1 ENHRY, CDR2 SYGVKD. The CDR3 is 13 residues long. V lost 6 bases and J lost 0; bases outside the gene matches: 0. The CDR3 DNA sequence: TGTGCCATCAGGGGACAGGTGAACACTGAAGCTTTCTTT. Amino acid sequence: CAIRGQVNTEAFF.

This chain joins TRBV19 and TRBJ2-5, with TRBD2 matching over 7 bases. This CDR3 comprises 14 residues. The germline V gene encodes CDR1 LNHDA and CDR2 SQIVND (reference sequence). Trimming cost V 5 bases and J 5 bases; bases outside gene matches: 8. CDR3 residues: CASSGESGVETQYF. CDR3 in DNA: TGTGCCAGTAGTGGGGAGAGCGGGGTGGAGACCCAGTACTTC. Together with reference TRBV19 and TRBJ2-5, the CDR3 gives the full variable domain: DGGITQSPKYLFRKEGQNVTLSCEQNLNHDAMYWYRQDPGQGLRLIYYSQIVNDFQKGDIAEGYSVSREKKESFPLTVTSAQKNPTAFYLCASSGESGVETQYFGPGTRLLVL.

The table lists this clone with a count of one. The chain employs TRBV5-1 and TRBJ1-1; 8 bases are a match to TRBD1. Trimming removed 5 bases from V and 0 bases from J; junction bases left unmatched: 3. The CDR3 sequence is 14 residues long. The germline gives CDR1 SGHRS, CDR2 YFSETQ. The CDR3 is CASREGQVNTEAFF. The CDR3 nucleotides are TGCGCCAGCAGGGAGGGACAGGTGAACACTGAAGCTTTCTTT.

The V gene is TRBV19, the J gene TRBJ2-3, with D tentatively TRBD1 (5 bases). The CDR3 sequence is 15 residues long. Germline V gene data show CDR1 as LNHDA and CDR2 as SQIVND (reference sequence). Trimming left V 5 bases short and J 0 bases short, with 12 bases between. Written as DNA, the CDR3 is TGTGCCAGTAGTCCAGGGTTGTCTAGCACAGATACGCAGTATTTT. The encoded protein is CASSPGLSSTDTQYF. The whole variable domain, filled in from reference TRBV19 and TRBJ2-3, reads DGGITQSPKYLFRKEGQNVTLSCEQNLNHDAMYWYRQDPGQGLRLIYYSQIVNDFQKGDIAEGYSVSREKKESFPLTVTSAQKNPTAFYLCASSPGLSSTDTQYFGPGTRLTVL.

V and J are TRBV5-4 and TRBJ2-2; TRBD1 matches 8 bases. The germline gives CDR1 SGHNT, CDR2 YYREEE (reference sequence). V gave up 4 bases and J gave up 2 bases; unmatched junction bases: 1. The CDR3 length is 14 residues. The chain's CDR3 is CASSGQGNTGELFF. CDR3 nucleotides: TGTGCCAGCAGCGGACAGGGTAACACCGGGGAGCTGTTTTTT. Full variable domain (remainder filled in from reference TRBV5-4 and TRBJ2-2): ETGVTQSPTHLIKTRGQQVTLRCSSQSGHNTVSWYQQALGQGPQFIFQYYREEENGRGNFPPRFSGLQFPNYSSELNVNALELDDSALYLCASSGQGNTGELFFGEGSRLTVL.

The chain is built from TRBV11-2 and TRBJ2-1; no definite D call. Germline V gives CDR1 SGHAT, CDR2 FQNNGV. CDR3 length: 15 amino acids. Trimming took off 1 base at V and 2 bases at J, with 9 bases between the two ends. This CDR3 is CASSLAGQPYNEQFF. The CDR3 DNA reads TGTGCCAGCAGCTTAGCGGGCCAGCCCTACAATGAGCAGTTCTTC.

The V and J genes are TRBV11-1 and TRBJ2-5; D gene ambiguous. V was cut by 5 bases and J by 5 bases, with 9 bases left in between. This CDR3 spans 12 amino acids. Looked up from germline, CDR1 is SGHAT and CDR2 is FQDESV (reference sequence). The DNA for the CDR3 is TGTGCCAGCAGCGCCCCCGGGGAGACCCAGTACTTC. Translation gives CASSAPGETQYF.